One and the same sample provided the 14 T cell receptor beta chains below, sequenced in a study of shared clonotypes between healthy human individuals. This table comes from immunoSEQ multiplex PCR, and its TCRdb copy is limited to in-frame clones, with some not included. The sample yields about 560,000 clones, around 77% seen once. Material: PBMCs. The receptors were sampled from a woman between 35 and 50 years old in good health. Some clones in this sample may be carry-over from other donors' samples.

This chain links TRBV4-1 with TRBJ2-7, with D perhaps matching TRBD2 (7 bases). CDR3 length: 15 amino acids. Per the germline V gene, CDR1 is MGHRA and CDR2 is YSYEKL. Trimming removed 1 base from V and 3 bases from J, with 13 bases in between. The CDR3 protein is CASSQGRGAFYEQYF. CDR3 nucleotide sequence: TGCGCCAGCAGCCAAGGTCGGGGGGCGTTCTACGAGCAGTACTTC.

CDR3 protein: CASSLGAGGPGELFF. CDR3 coding DNA: TGTGCCAGCAGTCTTGGGGCGGGCGGGCCCGGGGAGCTGTTTTTT. V and J are TRBV2 and TRBJ2-2, with D perhaps TRBD1 or TRBD2 (5 bases each). V lost 5 bases and J 6 bases, leaving 16 bases between the germline ends. Germline lookup yields CDR1 SNHLY and CDR2 FYNNEI. The CDR3 extends over 15 amino acids. The full variable domain, completed using reference TRBV2 and TRBJ2-2, is EPEVTQTPSHQVTQMGQEVILRCVPISNHLYFYWYRQILGQKVEFLVSFYNNEISEKSEIFDDQFSVERPDGSNFTLKIRSTKLEDSAMYFCASSLGAGGPGELFFGEGSRLTVL.

This clone has a handful of counts. This chain uses TRBV7-2 with TRBJ2-7; 9 bases align to TRBD2. The CDR3 sequence is 15 residues long. From germline, CDR1 is SGHTA and CDR2 FQGNSA. V shed 1 base, J shed 6 bases, and the junction held 7 bases outside the gene matches. The CDR3 sequence: CASSLVASGTSEQYF. As DNA, the CDR3 is TGTGCCAGCAGCTTAGTGGCTAGCGGGACTTCCGAGCAGTACTTC. Together with reference TRBV7-2 and TRBJ2-7, the CDR3 gives the full variable domain: GAGVSQSPSNKVTEKGKDVELRCDPISGHTALYWYRQSLGQGLEFLIYFQGNSAPDKSGLPSDRFSAERTGGSVSTLTIQRTQQEDSAVYLCASSLVASGTSEQYFGPGTRLTVT.

The rearrangement joins TRBV7-9 to TRBJ2-3, with D maybe TRBD2 (7 bases). The V end was cut by 11 bases, the J end by 8 bases, with 20 bases between. Germline lookup yields CDR1 SEHNR and CDR2 FQNEAQ (reference sequence). The CDR3 sequence is 13 residues long. The CDR3 nucleotides read TGTGCCTCACCTTCGGGGGGCACGGGTACGCAGTATTTT. Protein sequence: CASPSGGTGTQYF.

This clone has a single count. V is TRBV27 and J is TRBJ2-5; the match to TRBD2 covers 10 bases. Germline CDR1 MNHEY, CDR2 SMNVEV (reference sequence). CDR3 size: 15 residues. The V gene end was trimmed by 6 bases and the J gene end by 5 bases; junction bases not matched to a gene: 9. The CDR3 region is CASRTSSGSRETQYF. The DNA of the CDR3 is TGTGCCAGCAGAACATCTAGCGGGAGTAGGGAGACCCAGTACTTC.

The V gene is TRBV6-6, the J gene TRBJ1-2, with 7 bases matching TRBD1. Germline V lookup: CDR1 MNHNY, CDR2 SVGAGI (reference sequence). The CDR3 length is 13 residues. Trimming took 6 bases from V and 4 from J; bases not matched to a gene: 5. The CDR3 DNA reads TGTGCCAGCAGCAAGGGACAGTCCTATGGCTACACCTTC. This gives the protein CASSKGQSYGYTF.

V and J are TRBV7-2 and TRBJ2-7; 15 bases map to TRBD2. This CDR3 is 19 amino acids long. Germline V gives CDR1 SGHTA, CDR2 FQGNSA. The V segment lost 4 bases and the J segment 4 bases; nucleotides outside the gene matches: 14. The CDR3 region is CASSSRTSGRARVAYEQYF. The CDR3 DNA is TGTGCCAGCAGCTCCCGGACTAGCGGGAGGGCCCGGGTAGCGTACGAGCAGTACTTC.

This clone was seen just once. V is TRBV28 and J is TRBJ2-7, with 10 bases lining up with TRBD2. With V trimmed by 7 bases and J by 0 bases, 3 bases remained unmatched. CDR3 length: 14 amino acids. Germline CDR1 reads MDHEN; CDR2 reads SYDVKM. CDR3 region: CASKWTSGSYEQYF. CDR3 DNA: TGTGCCAGCAAATGGACTAGCGGCTCCTACGAGCAGTACTTC.

CDR3 nucleotides: TGTGCCAGCAGCTTCCAATACGGGACTCCCTGGGATGAGCAGTTCTTC. As protein: CASSFQYGTPWDEQFF. The V and J genes are TRBV5-6 and TRBJ2-1; tentative D call: TRBD2 (6 bases). The CDR3 is made up of 16 amino acids. Per the germline V gene, CDR1 is SGHDT and CDR2 is YYEEEE. The V and J ends lost 2 bases and 8 bases respectively, with 20 bases between them. Full variable domain (missing parts from reference TRBV5-6 and TRBJ2-1): DAGVTQSPTHLIKTRGQQVTLRCSPKSGHDTVSWYQQALGQGPQFIFQYYEEEERQRGNFPDRFSGHQFPNYSSELNVNALLLGDSALYLCASSFQYGTPWDEQFFGPGTRLTVL.

This clone was counted a single time. The rearrangement links TRBV7-3 to TRBJ2-3, with 14 bases matching TRBD2. This CDR3 is built from 16 residues. Germline assignment: CDR1 SGHTA and CDR2 FQGTGA. V lost 5 bases, J lost 2 bases, and 3 bases stayed unmatched. CDR3 protein: CASSPGLAGDTDTQYF. In DNA, the CDR3 is TGTGCCAGCAGCCCGGGACTAGCGGGGGACACAGATACGCAGTATTTT.

This clone appeared a few times. This chain uses TRBV2 with TRBJ1-4; D remains unclear. The germline CDR1 and CDR2 sequences are SNHLY and FYNNEI. V lost 7 bases to trimming and J lost 0 bases, with 9 bases between them. There are 14 residues in the CDR3. CDR3 sequence: CASTFWTTNEKLFF. The CDR3 DNA sequence: TGTGCCAGCACTTTTTGGACAACTAATGAAAAACTGTTTTTT. Complete variable domain (other parts from reference TRBV2 and TRBJ1-4): EPEVTQTPSHQVTQMGQEVILRCVPISNHLYFYWYRQILGQKVEFLVSFYNNEISEKSEIFDDQFSVERPDGSNFTLKIRSTKLEDSAMYFCASTFWTTNEKLFFGSGTQLSVL.

The rearrangement joins TRBV11-3 to TRBJ2-3; D possibly corresponds to TRBD2 (6 bases). The germline CDR1 and CDR2 sequences are SGHNT and YENEEA. This CDR3 is built from 14 residues. V lost 2 bases to trimming and J lost 5 bases, with 11 bases between them. For the CDR3, the DNA is TGTGCCAGCAGCTTATCCCGGGGAGGAGATACGCAGTATTTT. It translates to CASSLSRGGDTQYF. Full variable domain (outside the CDR3, taken from reference TRBV11-3 and TRBJ2-3): EAGVVQSPRYKIIEKKQPVAFWCNPISGHNTLYWYLQNLGQGPELLIRYENEEAVDDSQLPKDRFSAERLKGVDSTLKIQPAELGDSAVYLCASSLSRGGDTQYFGPGTRLTVL.

This chain links TRBV6-5 with TRBJ2-7; perhaps TRBD1 as D (5 bases). The CDR3 is made up of 14 amino acids. Trimming pared 0 bases from V and 3 bases from J, leaving 9 bases between. The germline CDR1 and CDR2 sequences are MNHEY and SVGAGI. CDR3 bases: TGTGCCAGCAGTTACTCGGACGGACACTACGAGCAGTACTTC. Translation gives CASSYSDGHYEQYF.

This clone was detected a few times. This chain joins TRBV18 and TRBJ2-1; D is unresolved. V was clipped by 6 bases and J by 9 bases, with 9 bases between them. Germline values: CDR1 KGHSH, CDR2 LQKENI. The CDR3 sequence is 11 residues long. CDR3 nucleotides: TGTGCCAGCTCGTCGGGTATTGAGCAGTTCTTC. Its protein is CASSSGIEQFF.